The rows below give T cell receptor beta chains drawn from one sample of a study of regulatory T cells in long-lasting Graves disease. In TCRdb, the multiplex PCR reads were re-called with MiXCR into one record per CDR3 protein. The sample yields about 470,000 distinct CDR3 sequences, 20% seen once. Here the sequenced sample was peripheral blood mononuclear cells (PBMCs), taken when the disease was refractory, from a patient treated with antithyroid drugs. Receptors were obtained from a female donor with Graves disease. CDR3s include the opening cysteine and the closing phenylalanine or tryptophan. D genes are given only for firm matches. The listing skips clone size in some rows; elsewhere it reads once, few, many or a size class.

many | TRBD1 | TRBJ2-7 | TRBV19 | TGTGCCAGTAGTAAATCGGGACAGGGGATGTACGAGCAGTACTTC | CASSKSGQGMYEQYF
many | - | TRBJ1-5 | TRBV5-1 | TGCGCCAGCAGCCCCGGCGGGGCGGGTCAGCCCCAGCATTTT | CASSPGGAGQPQHF
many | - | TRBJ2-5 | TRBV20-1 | TGCAGTGCTAAGAGGGAGACCCAGTACTTC | CSAKRETQYF
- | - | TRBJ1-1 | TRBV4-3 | TGCGCCAGCGCCCATACGGAGGGGAGCACTGAAGCTTTCTTT | CASAHTEGSTEAFF
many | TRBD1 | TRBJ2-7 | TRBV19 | TGTGCCAGTAGTATCGGGACAGGGTACGAGCAGTACTTC | CASSIGTGYEQYF
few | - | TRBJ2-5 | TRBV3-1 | TGTGCCAGCAGCCAATCTAACTACCAAGAGACCCAGTACTTC | CASSQSNYQETQYF
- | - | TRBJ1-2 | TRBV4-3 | TGCGCCAGCAGCCAAGAAAATACGGTCTTCTGGGGCTACACCTTC | CASSQENTVFWGYTF
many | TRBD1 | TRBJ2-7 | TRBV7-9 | TGTGCCAGCAGCCACATGACAGGGGGACCCTACGAGCAGTACTTC | CASSHMTGGPYEQYF
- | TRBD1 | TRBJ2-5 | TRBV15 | TGTGCCACCATCGCGGGTGGGACAGGGAGCCCAGAGACCCAGTACTTC | CATIAGGTGSPETQYF
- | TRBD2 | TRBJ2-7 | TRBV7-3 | TGTGCCAGCAACCCTTTAGCGGGAGGGCCTCCCGACTACGAGCAGTACTTC | CASNPLAGGPPDYEQYF
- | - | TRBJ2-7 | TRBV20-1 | TGCAGTGCTAGTACCTTGGGGGGCGGCACGGGCGAGCAGTACTTC | CSASTLGGGTGEQYF
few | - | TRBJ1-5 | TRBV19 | TGTGCCAGTAGTATCAGGGGAGTAGATCAGCCCCAGCATTTT | CASSIRGVDQPQHF
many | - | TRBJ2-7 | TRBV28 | TGTGCCAGCACTATCTCCCGCTTAAACTCCTACGAGCAGTACTTC | CASTISRLNSYEQYF
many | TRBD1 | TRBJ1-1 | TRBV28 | TGTGCCAGCAGTTTGGGGGACAGGGTCACTGAAGCTTTCTTT | CASSLGDRVTEAFF
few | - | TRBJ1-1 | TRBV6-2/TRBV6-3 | TGTGCCAGCAGTTGGGGTGGGGGGCACACTGAAGCTTTCTTT | CASSWGGGHTEAFF
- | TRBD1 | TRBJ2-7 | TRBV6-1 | TGTGCCAGCAGGCCTTTCGCGGGACAGGGCTCCTACGAGCAGTACTTC | CASRPFAGQGSYEQYF
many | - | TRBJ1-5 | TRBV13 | TGTGCCAGCAGCGCCGGGGGGTCGGGGCAGCCCCAGCATTTT | CASSAGGSGQPQHF
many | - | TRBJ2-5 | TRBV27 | TGTGCCAGCAGTTTAGGGGATAAAGAGACCCAGTACTTC | CASSLGDKETQYF
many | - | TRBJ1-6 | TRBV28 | TGTGCCAGCAGTTCGCAGGGACCGAGCTCCTATAATTCACCCCTCCACTTT | CASSSQGPSSYNSPLHF
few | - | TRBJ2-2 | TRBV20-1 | TGCAGTGCTAGGAGCGTTTATACCGGGGAGCTGTTTTTT | CSARSVYTGELFF
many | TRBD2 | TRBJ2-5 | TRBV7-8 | TGTGCCAGCAGCCCTTACGGGGGGAGTCAAGAGACCCAGTACTTC | CASSPYGGSQETQYF
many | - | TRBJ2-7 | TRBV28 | TGTGCCACCGGCAGAGGGGGGCCCTACGAGCAGTACTTC | CATGRGGPYEQYF
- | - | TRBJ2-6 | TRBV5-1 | TGCGCCAGCAGCCCACCCGGGAAGGGGGCCAACGTCCTGACTTTC | CASSPPGKGANVLTF
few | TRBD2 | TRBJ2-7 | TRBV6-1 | TGTGCCAGCAGGGAGGCGGGAGGCCTTCTCGAGCAGTACTTC | CASREAGGLLEQYF
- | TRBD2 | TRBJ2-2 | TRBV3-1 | TGTGCCAGCAGCCAAGCCGGGACTAGCGGGAGAGTTTACACCGGGGAGCTGTTTTTT | CASSQAGTSGRVYTGELFF
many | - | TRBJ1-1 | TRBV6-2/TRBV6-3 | TGTGCCAGCAGTGTCCGTCACGGACAGCTGAACACTGAAGCTTTCTTT | CASSVRHGQLNTEAFF
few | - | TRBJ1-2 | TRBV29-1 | TGCAGCGTTGAAACAGGGCAAGGGAGCTACACCTTC | CSVETGQGSYTF
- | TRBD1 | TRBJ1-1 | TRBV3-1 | TGTGCCAGCAGCCAGGAGGGACCGGGACAGGGCTTGTGGCAGGCTTTCTTT | CASSQEGPGQGLWQAFF
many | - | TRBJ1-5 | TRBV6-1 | TGTGCCAGCAGACCTCGGGGGGGCGTTCAGCCCCAGCATTTT | CASRPRGGVQPQHF
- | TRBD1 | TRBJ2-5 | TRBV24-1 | TGTGCCACCAGTGGAGGGACAGGGAGTTTGGAGACCCAGTACTTC | CATSGGTGSLETQYF
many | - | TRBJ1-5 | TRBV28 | TGTGCCAGCAGTCCCCAGGGTTGGAGCAATCAGCCCCAGCATTTT | CASSPQGWSNQPQHF
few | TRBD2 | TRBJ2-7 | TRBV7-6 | TGTGCCAGCAGCTTAGGTCCCGGGGTGGGACTAGCGGTTTACGAGCAGTACTTC | CASSLGPGVGLAVYEQYF
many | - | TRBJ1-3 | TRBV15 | TGTGCCACCAGCAGAGATCACAACTCTGGAAACACCATATATTTT | CATSRDHNSGNTIYF
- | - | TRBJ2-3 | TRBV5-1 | TGCGCCAGCAGCTTGTGGGGGAGCACAGATACGCAGTATTTT | CASSLWGSTDTQYF
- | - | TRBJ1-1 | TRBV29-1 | TGCAGCGCTGAGATTTCCTCCGGCACTGAAGCTTTCTTT | CSAEISSGTEAFF
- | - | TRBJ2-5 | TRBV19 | TGTGCCAGTAGTATAGTAGGGCCCTTCCAAGAGACCCAGTACTTC | CASSIVGPFQETQYF
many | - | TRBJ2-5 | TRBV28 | TGTGCCAGCAGTTGGGTCGTTCCACCAGAGACCCAGTACTTC | CASSWVVPPETQYF
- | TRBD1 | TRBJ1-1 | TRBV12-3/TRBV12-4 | TGTGCCAGCACCATGGGACAGGGTTCGAACACTGAAGCTTTCTTT | CASTMGQGSNTEAFF
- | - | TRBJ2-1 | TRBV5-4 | TGTGCCAGCAGCTCAAGGGCCAGGAGGGAGCAGTTCTTC | CASSSRARREQFF
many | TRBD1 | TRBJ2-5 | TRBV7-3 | TGTGCCAGCAGCTCCAGGGGGCAAGAGACCCAGTACTTC | CASSSRGQETQYF
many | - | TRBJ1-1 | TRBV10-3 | TGTGCCATCAGCGATGGCAGGCAGAACACTGAAGCTTTCTTT | CAISDGRQNTEAFF
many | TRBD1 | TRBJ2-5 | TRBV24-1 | TGTGCCACCAGTGATTTTGAGGACAGGGGAGAGACCCAGTACTTC | CATSDFEDRGETQYF